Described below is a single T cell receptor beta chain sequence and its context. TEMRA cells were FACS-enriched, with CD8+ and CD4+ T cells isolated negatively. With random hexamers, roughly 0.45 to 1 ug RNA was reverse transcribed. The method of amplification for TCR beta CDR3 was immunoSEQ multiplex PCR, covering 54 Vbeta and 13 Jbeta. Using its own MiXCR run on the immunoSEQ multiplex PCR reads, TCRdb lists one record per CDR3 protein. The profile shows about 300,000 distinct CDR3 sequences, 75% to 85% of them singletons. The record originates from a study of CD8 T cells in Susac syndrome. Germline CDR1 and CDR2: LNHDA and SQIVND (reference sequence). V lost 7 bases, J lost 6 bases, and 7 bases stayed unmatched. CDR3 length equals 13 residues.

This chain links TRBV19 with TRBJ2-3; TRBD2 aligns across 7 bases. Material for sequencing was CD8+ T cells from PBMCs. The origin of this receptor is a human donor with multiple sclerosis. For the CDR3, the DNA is TGTGCCAGTACGAGGACTAGGCGCGATACGCAGTATTTT. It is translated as CASTRTRRDTQYF. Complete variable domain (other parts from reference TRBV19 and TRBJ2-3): DGGITQSPKYLFRKEGQNVTLSCEQNLNHDAMYWYRQDPGQGLRLIYYSQIVNDFQKGDIAEGYSVSREKKESFPLTVTSAQKNPTAFYLCASTRTRRDTQYFGPGTRLTVL.